The 18 T cell receptor beta chains below come from one sample, sequenced in a study of control samples from healthy donors and cancer patients. Profiled with immunoSEQ multiplex PCR; TCRdb holds only in-frame clones, not every one. The profile shows over 150,000 clones, about nine tenths of them singletons. What was sequenced was blood. Every receptor here comes from a middle-aged woman in good health.

The chain combines TRBV11-2 with TRBJ1-5; perhaps TRBD1 as D (5 bases). This CDR3 comprises 16 residues. Trimming stripped 3 bases from V and 2 bases from J, with 14 bases between. Germline loops: CDR1 SGHAT, CDR2 FQNNGV. Here the CDR3 reads CASSLQGGVGNQPQHF. CDR3 bases: TGTGCCAGCAGCTTGCAGGGTGGGGTAGGCAATCAGCCCCAGCATTTT.

V usage is TRBV6-6 and J usage is TRBJ1-6; D perhaps matches TRBD1 (5 bases). V gave up 5 bases and J gave up 7 bases, with 21 bases separating them. Per germline, CDR1 MNHNY and CDR2 SVGAGI (reference sequence). The CDR3 sequence is 17 residues long. This CDR3 is CASSPDISTRQNSPLHF. The CDR3, as DNA: TGTGCCAGCAGTCCGGACATTTCAACTCGGCAGAATTCACCCCTCCACTTT.

The chain employs TRBV5-1 and TRBJ1-1, with unresolved D. Trimming cost V 0 bases and J 1 base, with 7 bases left between them. Germline V CDR1 and CDR2: SGHRS, YFSETQ. The CDR3 consists of 14 residues. CDR3 amino acids: CASSLDAGNTEAFF. The CDR3 DNA is TGCGCCAGCAGCTTGGATGCAGGGAACACTGAAGCTTTCTTT.

The DNA for the CDR3 is TGCGCCAGCAGTGAGTCCAGGTGGTATGGCTACACCTTC. Its translation is CASSESRWYGYTF. The V gene is TRBV10-2, the J gene TRBJ1-2; the D is unclear. Germline V gene sequence: CDR1 WSHSY, CDR2 SAAADI. V was clipped by 0 bases and J by 5 bases, with 7 bases between them. The CDR3 spans 13 residues.

This clone was detected a few times. At the DNA level, this CDR3 is encoded by other sequences in the same sample as well. The rearrangement links TRBV12-3 or TRBV12-4 to TRBJ2-3; D not certain. Trimming stripped 1 base from V and 4 bases from J, with 3 bases between. The CDR3 sequence is 12 residues long. CDR3 amino acids: CASSLGADTQYF. The CDR3 nucleotides read TGTGCCAGCAGTTTAGGCGCAGATACGCAGTATTTT.

In this sample, this clone turned up a few times. The chain joins TRBV2 to TRBJ2-5; possibly TRBD1 for D (6 bases). V dropped 4 bases and J dropped 5 bases, with 11 bases sitting between them. The CDR3 has 13 residues. The germline CDR1 and CDR2 sequences are SNHLY and FYNNEI. DNA for the CDR3: TGTGCCAGCAGTGGGGGGCCAGGGGAGACCCAGTACTTC. Protein product: CASSGGPGETQYF. The full variable domain, with the rest looked up from reference TRBV2 and TRBJ2-5, is EPEVTQTPSHQVTQMGQEVILRCVPISNHLYFYWYRQILGQKVEFLVSFYNNEISEKSEIFDDQFSVERPDGSNFTLKIRSTKLEDSAMYFCASSGGPGETQYFGPGTRLLVL.

A note on this clone: Different DNA sequences within this sample yield the same CDR3. This chain joins TRBV5-1 and TRBJ1-1; D unclear. The CDR3 contains 14 residues. From germline, CDR1 is SGHRS and CDR2 YFSETQ. V was shortened by 4 bases and J by 0 bases, with 10 bases between the two germline ends. CDR3 protein: CASSLDGMNTEAFF. The CDR3 region has the DNA TGCGCCAGCAGCCTGGACGGGATGAACACTGAAGCTTTCTTT. The full variable domain, completed using reference TRBV5-1 and TRBJ1-1, is KAGVTQTPRYLIKTRGQQVTLSCSPISGHRSVSWYQQTPGQGLQFLFEYFSETQRNKGNFPGRFSGRQFSNSRSEMNVSTLELGDSALYLCASSLDGMNTEAFFGQGTRLTVV.

The chain employs TRBV9 and TRBJ1-1; the D is unclear. Trimming took off 4 bases at V and 1 base at J, with 14 bases between the two ends. Germline CDR1 SGDLS, CDR2 YYNGEE. The CDR3 covers 15 residues. The CDR3 reads CASSPNPAPNTEAFF. Written as DNA, the CDR3 is TGTGCCAGCAGCCCGAACCCGGCGCCGAACACTGAAGCTTTCTTT.

The rearrangement joins TRBV10-3 to TRBJ1-3; 7 bases are a match to TRBD1. Germline trimming cut 10 bases from V and 7 bases from J; bases unmatched to any gene: 7. CDR1 is ENHRY, CDR2 SYGVKD, per germline. This CDR3 comprises 12 residues. DNA of the CDR3: TGTGCCACCTCCGGGACAGTTAACACCATATATTTT. Its translation is CATSGTVNTIYF.

V is TRBV13 and J is TRBJ2-1; D is unresolved. The V end was cut by 5 bases, the J end by 8 bases, with 10 bases between. Looked up from germline, CDR1 is PRHDT and CDR2 is FYEKMQ (reference sequence). The CDR3 sequence is 12 residues long. The CDR3 here is CASSPGADEQFF. CDR3 coding DNA: TGTGCCAGCAGCCCAGGAGCCGATGAGCAGTTCTTC. Combining the CDR3 with reference TRBV13 and TRBJ2-1 gives the whole variable domain AAGVIQSPRHLIKEKRETATLKCYPIPRHDTVYWYQQGPGQDPQFLISFYEKMQSDKGSIPDRFSAQQFSDYHSELNMSSLELGDSALYFCASSPGADEQFFGPGTRLTVL.

The chain uses TRBV19 and TRBJ1-1; D may be TRBD1 (5 bases). The CDR3 spans 14 residues. V gave up 7 bases and J gave up 0 bases, with 12 bases separating them. From germline, CDR1 is LNHDA and CDR2 SQIVND (reference sequence). The CDR3 nucleotides are TGTGCCAGTACCCCGGCAGGGATGAACACTGAAGCTTTCTTT. It translates to CASTPAGMNTEAFF.

The V and J genes are TRBV9 and TRBJ2-1; possibly TRBD2 for D (6 bases). This CDR3 has 15 amino acids. V lost 4 bases, J lost 5 bases, and 16 bases lay in between. Germline-derived CDR1 and CDR2 are SGDLS and YYNGEE. CDR3 DNA sequence: TGTGCCAGCAGCCCTTCACTAGCTTCGAACAATGAGCAGTTCTTC. Its translation: CASSPSLASNNEQFF.

The chain has TRBV4-1 and TRBJ2-7; either TRBD1 or TRBD2 may fit D (5 bases each). V lost 3 bases to trimming and J lost 0 bases, with 12 bases between them. The germline gives CDR1 MGHRA, CDR2 YSYEKL. The CDR3 spans 15 residues. The CDR3 bases are TGCGCCAGCAGCCAGGCCCGGGACGCCTCCTACGAGCAGTACTTC. Amino acid sequence: CASSQARDASYEQYF.

The chain links TRBV5-5 to TRBJ1-2, with 7 positions matching TRBD1. From germline, CDR1 is SGHKS and CDR2 YYEKEE (reference sequence). V lost 1 base to trimming and J lost 4 bases; unmatched junction nucleotides: 13. The CDR3 covers 17 residues. The CDR3 sequence is CASSLYDAGQSLYGYTF. CDR3 bases: TGTGCCAGCAGCTTGTACGACGCGGGACAGAGCCTCTATGGCTACACCTTC.

V gene TRBV18 combines with J gene TRBJ1-1; no reliable D call. The germline CDR1 and CDR2 sequences are KGHSH and LQKENI. With 8 bases removed from V and 0 bases from J, the gap between germline ends came to 13 bases. The CDR3 covers 14 residues. The CDR3 reads CASTGGQVNTEAFF. The CDR3 region has the DNA TGTGCCAGCACCGGCGGGCAGGTGAACACTGAAGCTTTCTTT.

The chain uses TRBV12-3 or TRBV12-4 and TRBJ1-2; no clear D gene. The CDR3 runs to 12 residues. V lost 6 bases to trimming and J lost 4 bases, with 9 bases between them. The CDR3 sequence: CASRDWVYGYTF. Here the CDR3 DNA reads TGTGCCAGCAGGGACTGGGTCTATGGCTACACCTTC.

The chain employs TRBV18 and TRBJ2-5; TRBD1 is a possible D gene (6 bases). Trimming cost V 1 base and J 4 bases, with 10 bases left between them. There are 14 residues in the CDR3. Germline values: CDR1 KGHSH, CDR2 LQKENI. CDR3 sequence: CASSPLRGRETQYF. The DNA of the CDR3 is TGTGCCAGCTCACCACTTAGGGGGAGAGAGACCCAGTACTTC. The complete variable domain, with remaining parts taken from reference TRBV18 and TRBJ2-5, reads NAGVMQNPRHLVRRRGQEARLRCSPMKGHSHVYWYRQLPEEGLKFMVYLQKENIIDESGMPKERFSAEFPKEGPSILRIQQVVRGDSAAYFCASSPLRGRETQYFGPGTRLLVL.

The gene calls are TRBV5-1 and TRBJ2-7, with D possibly TRBD1 on 6 matching bases. The V gene's germline CDR1 is SGHRS and CDR2 YFSETQ. Trimming took off 3 bases at V and 2 bases at J, with 15 bases between the two ends. CDR3 length: 15 amino acids. CDR3 DNA sequence: TGCGCCAGCAGCTACGGGGACACAATAACCTACGAGCAGTACTTC. Translated: CASSYGDTITYEQYF.